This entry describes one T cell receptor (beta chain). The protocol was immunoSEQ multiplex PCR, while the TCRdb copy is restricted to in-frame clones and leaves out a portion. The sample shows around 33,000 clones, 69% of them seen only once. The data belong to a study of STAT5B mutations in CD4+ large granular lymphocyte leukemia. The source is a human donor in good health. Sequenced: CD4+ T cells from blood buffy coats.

The CDR3 region has the DNA TGTGCCAGCAGAGGACCGGGACAGCTAAGCAATCAGCCCCAGCATTTT. As protein: CASRGPGQLSNQPQHF. This chain joins TRBV2 and TRBJ1-5; TRBD1 matches at 7 bases. Trimming at V came to 6 bases and at J to 1 base, leaving 9 bases not matched to a gene. Germline V gene lookup returns CDR1 SNHLY and CDR2 FYNNEI. The CDR3 totals 16 residues.